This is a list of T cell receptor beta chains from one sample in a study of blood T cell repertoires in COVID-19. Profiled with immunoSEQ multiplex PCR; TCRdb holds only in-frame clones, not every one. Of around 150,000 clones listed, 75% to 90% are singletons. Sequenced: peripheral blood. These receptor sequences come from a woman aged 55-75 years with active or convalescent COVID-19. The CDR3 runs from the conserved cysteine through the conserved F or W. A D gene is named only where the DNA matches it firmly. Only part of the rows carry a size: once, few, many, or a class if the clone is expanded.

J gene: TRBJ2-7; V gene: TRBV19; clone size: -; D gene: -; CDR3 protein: CASNPGQTGYEQYF; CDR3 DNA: TGTGCCAGTAACCCAGGACAGACAGGCTACGAGCAGTACTTC
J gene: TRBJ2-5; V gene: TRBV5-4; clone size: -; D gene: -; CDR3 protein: CASSDPHVEGWETQYF; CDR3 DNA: TGTGCCAGCAGCGATCCCCACGTGGAGGGGTGGGAGACCCAGTACTTC
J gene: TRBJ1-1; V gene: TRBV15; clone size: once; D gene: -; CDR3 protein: CATSRGGPRGTEAFF; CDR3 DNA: TGTGCCACCAGCAGGGGGGGGCCCAGGGGCACTGAAGCTTTCTTT
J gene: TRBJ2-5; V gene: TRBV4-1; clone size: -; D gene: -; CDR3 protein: CASSQVWGQGETQYF; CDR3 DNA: TGCGCCAGCAGCCAAGTTTGGGGGCAGGGAGAGACCCAGTACTTC
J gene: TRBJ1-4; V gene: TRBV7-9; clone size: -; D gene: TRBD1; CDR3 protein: CASSPSGGRLGLFF; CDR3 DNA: TGTGCCAGCAGCCCTTCAGGGGGACGTCTTGGGCTGTTTTTT
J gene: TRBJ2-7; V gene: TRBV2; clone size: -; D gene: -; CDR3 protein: CATGKEYEQYF; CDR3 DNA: TGTGCCACCGGGAAAGAGTACGAGCAGTACTTC
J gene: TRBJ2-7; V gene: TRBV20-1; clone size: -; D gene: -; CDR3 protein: CSASKAGAYEQYF; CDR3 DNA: TGCAGTGCTAGTAAAGCAGGCGCCTACGAGCAGTACTTC
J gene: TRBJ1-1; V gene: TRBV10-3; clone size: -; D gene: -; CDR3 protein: CAISERTVAEAFF; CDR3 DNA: TGTGCCATCAGTGAGAGGACAGTGGCTGAAGCTTTCTTT
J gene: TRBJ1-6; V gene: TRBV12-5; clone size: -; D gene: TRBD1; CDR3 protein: CASGRSGGTLHF; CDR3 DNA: TGTGCTAGTGGTCGGTCAGGGGGGACCCTCCACTTT
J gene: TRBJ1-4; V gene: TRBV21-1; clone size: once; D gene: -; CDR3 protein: CASSKRPGGTGKRVTNEKLFF; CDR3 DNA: TGTGCCAGCAGCAAACGCCCAGGGGGCACCGGAAAGAGGGTTACTAATGAAAAACTGTTTTTT
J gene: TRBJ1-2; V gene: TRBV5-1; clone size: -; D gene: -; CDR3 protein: CASSLVPGDTNYGYTF; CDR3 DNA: TGCGCCAGCAGCTTGGTTCCAGGGGATACTAACTATGGCTACACCTTC
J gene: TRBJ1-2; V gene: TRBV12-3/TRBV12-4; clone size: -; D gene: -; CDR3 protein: CASSPGSIYGYTF; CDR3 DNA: TGTGCCAGCAGTCCAGGGTCGATTTATGGCTACACCTTC
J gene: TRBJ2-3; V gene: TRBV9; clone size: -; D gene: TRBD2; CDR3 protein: CASSSPQAGGPDTQYF; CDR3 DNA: TGTGCCAGCAGCTCTCCCCAAGCGGGGGGGCCAGATACGCAGTATTTT
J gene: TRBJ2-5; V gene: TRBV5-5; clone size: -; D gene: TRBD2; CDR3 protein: CASSLGLAGAQETQYF; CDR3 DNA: TGTGCCAGCAGCCTCGGACTAGCGGGGGCCCAAGAGACCCAGTACTTC
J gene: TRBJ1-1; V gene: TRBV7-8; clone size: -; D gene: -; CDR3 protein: CASSFNSNWNTEAFF; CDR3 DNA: TGTGCCAGCAGCTTTAACAGTAATTGGAACACTGAAGCTTTCTTT
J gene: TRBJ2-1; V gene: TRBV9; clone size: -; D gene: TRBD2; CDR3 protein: CASSVGPSGGANEQFF; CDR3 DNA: TGTGCCAGCAGCGTAGGTCCGAGCGGGGGGGCCAATGAGCAGTTCTTC
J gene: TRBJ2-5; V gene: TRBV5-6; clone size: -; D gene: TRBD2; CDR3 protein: CASSWGPGAGGGETQYF; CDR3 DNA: TGTGCCAGCAGCTGGGGCCCGGGAGCGGGGGGTGGAGAGACCCAGTACTTC
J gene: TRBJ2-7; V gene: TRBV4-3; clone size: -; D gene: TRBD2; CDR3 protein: CASSPGLAGGQTHEQYF; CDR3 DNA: TGCGCCAGCAGCCCGGGACTAGCGGGGGGGCAAACACACGAGCAGTACTTC
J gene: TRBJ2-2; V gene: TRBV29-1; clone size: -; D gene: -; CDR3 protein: CSVVEGPTGELFF; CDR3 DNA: TGCAGCGTTGTGGAGGGTCCCACCGGGGAGCTGTTTTTT
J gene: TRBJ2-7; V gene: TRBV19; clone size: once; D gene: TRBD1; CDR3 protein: CASSGEGADEQYF; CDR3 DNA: TGTGCCAGTAGCGGCGAGGGGGCCGACGAGCAGTACTTC
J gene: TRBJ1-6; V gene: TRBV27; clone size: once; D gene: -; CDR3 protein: CASKNSGATSPLHF; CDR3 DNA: TGTGCCAGCAAGAACAGCGGGGCTACTTCACCCCTCCACTTT
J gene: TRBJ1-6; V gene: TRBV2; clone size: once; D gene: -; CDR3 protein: CASSQRQDYNSPLHF; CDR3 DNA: TGTGCCAGCAGTCAAAGACAGGACTATAATTCACCCCTCCACTTT
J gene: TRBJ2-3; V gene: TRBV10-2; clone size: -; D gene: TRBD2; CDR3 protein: CASSNSPGGFDTQYF; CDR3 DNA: TGCGCCAGCAGTAACAGCCCGGGGGGGTTCGATACGCAGTATTTT
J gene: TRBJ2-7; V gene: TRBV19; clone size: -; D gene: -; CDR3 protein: CASSMGQDLEQYF; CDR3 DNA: TGTGCCAGTAGTATGGGGCAGGATCTCGAGCAGTACTTC
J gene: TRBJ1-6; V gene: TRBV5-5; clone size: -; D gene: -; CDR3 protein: CASSLIIGGSYNSPLHF; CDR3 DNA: TGTGCCAGCAGCTTGATTATTGGCGGCTCCTATAATTCACCCCTCCACTTT
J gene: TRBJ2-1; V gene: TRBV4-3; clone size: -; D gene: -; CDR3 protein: CASSQSLNNEQFF; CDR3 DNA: TGCGCCAGCAGCCAAAGCTTAAACAATGAGCAGTTCTTC
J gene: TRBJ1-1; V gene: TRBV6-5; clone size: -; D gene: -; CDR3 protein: CASSRLEMNTEAFF; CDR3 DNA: TGTGCCAGCAGTCGACTAGAAATGAACACTGAAGCTTTCTTT
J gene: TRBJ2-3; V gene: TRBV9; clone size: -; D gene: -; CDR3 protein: CASSSKWGGETYTDTQYF; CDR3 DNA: TGTGCCAGCAGCTCAAAATGGGGCGGTGAAACCTACACAGATACGCAGTATTTT
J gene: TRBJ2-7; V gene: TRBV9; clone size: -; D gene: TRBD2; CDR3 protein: CASSVEAGGTYEQYF; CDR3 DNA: TGTGCCAGCAGCGTAGAAGCGGGGGGGACTTACGAGCAGTACTTC
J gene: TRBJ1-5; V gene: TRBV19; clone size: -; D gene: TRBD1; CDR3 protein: CASSAGTGNQPQHF; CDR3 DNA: TGTGCCAGTAGTGCTGGGACAGGCAATCAGCCCCAGCATTTT
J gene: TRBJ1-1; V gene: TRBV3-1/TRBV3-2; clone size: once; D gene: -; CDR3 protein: CASSQEVGGKKEAFF; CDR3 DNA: TGTGCCAGCAGCCAAGAGGTCGGCGGAAAAAAAGAAGCTTTCTTT
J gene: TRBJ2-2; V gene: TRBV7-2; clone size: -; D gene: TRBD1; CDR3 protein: CASSPTLVGQVNTGELFF; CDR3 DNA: TGTGCCAGCAGCCCGACTCTTGTCGGACAGGTCAACACCGGGGAGCTGTTTTTT
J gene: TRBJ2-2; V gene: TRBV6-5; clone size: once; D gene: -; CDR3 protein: CASRRGSQNTGELFF; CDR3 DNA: TGTGCCAGCAGGCGAGGCTCCCAAAACACCGGGGAGCTGTTTTTT
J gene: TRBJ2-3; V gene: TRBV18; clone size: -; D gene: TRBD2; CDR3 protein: CASSPSLAGTDTQYF; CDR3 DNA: TGTGCCAGCTCACCGTCGCTAGCGGGCACAGATACGCAGTATTTT
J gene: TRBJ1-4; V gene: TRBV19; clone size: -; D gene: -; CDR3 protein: CASRLLRDSNEKLFF; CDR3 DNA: TGTGCCAGTAGACTTCTCCGGGACTCTAATGAAAAACTGTTTTTT
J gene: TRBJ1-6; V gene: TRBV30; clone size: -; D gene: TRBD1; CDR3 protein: CACAPTQGYGSPLHF; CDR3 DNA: TGTGCCTGCGCCCCCACACAGGGGTACGGTTCACCCCTCCACTTT
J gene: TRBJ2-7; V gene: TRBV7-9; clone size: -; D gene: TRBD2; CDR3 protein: CASSARSGGSVEQYF; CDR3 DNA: TGTGCCAGCAGCGCACGCAGCGGGGGGTCCGTCGAGCAGTACTTC
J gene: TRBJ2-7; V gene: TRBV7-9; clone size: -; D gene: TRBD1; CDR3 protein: CASTKSTGFPYEQYF; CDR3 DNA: TGTGCCAGCACCAAGTCGACAGGGTTTCCCTACGAGCAGTACTTC
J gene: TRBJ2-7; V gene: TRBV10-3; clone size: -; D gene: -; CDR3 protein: CAISEPDSGQGSYEQYF; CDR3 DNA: TGTGCCATCAGTGAGCCCGACTCAGGGCAGGGATCCTACGAGCAGTACTTC
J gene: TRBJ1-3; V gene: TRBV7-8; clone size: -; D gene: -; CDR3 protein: CASSLSRGGSSGNTIYF; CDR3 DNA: TGTGCCAGCAGCTTGAGCCGTGGCGGGAGCTCTGGAAACACCATATATTTT
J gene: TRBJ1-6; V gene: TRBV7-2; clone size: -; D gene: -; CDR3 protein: CASSPSGLSNSPLHF; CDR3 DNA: TGTGCCAGCAGCCCGTCGGGACTGTCCAATTCACCCCTCCACTTT
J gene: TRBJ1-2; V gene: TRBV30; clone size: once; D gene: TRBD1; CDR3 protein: CAWRTRDRGSGYTF; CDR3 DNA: TGTGCCTGGAGGACCCGGGACAGGGGAAGCGGCTACACCTTC
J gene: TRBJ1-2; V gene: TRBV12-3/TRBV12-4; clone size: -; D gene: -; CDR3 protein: CASSFSGGDGYTF; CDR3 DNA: TGTGCCAGCAGTTTTTCGGGTGGTGATGGCTACACCTTC
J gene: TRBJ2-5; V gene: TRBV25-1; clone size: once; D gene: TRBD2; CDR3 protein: CASSPLPGLAEQETQYF; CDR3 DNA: TGTGCCAGCAGTCCCCTTCCGGGACTAGCGGAGCAAGAGACCCAGTACTTC
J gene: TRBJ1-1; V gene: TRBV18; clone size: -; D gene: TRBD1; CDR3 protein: CASSPQGAGMNTEAFF; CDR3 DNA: TGTGCCAGCTCACCACAGGGGGCAGGAATGAACACTGAAGCTTTCTTT
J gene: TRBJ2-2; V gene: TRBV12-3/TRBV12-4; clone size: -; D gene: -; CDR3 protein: CASSFVAGELFF; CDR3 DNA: TGTGCCAGCAGTTTTGTCGCCGGGGAGCTGTTTTTT
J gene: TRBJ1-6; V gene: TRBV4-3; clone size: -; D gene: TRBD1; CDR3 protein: CASSSDRAQSPLHF; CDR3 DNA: TGCGCCAGCAGCTCCGACAGGGCCCAGTCACCCCTCCACTTT
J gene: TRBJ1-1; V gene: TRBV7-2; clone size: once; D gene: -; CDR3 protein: CASKVGRQNTEAFF; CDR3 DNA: TGTGCCAGCAAGGTGGGCAGGCAGAACACTGAAGCTTTCTTT
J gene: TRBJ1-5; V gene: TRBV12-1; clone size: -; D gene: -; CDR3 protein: CASSFEAGKQPQHF; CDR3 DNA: TGTGCCAGCAGCTTTGAGGCAGGTAAACAGCCCCAGCATTTT
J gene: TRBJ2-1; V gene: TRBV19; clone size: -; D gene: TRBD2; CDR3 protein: CASSIPGGPYNEQFF; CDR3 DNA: TGTGCCAGTAGTATTCCGGGGGGGCCATACAATGAGCAGTTCTTC
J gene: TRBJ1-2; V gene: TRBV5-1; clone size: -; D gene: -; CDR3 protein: CASSLGVREVSGGGGYTF; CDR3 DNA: TGCGCCAGCAGCTTGGGCGTCAGGGAAGTTTCTGGCGGTGGGGGCTACACCTTC
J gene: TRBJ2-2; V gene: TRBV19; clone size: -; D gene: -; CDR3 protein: CATAQGITNTGELFF; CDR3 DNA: TGTGCCACTGCCCAGGGGATTACGAACACCGGGGAGCTGTTTTTT
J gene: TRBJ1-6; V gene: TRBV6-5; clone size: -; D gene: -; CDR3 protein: CACIQQVGSPLHF; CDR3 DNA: TGTGCCTGCATTCAACAGGTTGGATCACCCCTCCACTTT
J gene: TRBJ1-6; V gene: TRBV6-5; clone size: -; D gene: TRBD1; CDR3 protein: CASSYSGQAVSPLHF; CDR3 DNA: TGTGCCAGCAGTTACTCGGGACAGGCGGTCTCACCCCTCCACTTT
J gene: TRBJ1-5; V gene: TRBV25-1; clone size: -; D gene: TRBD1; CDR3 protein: CASSVIYRGEGNQPQHF; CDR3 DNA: TGTGCCAGCAGTGTTATTTACAGGGGAGAGGGCAATCAGCCCCAGCATTTT
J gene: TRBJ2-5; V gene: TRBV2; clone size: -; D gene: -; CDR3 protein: CASSEQGEETQYF; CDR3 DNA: TGTGCCAGCAGTGAACAGGGTGAGGAGACCCAGTACTTC
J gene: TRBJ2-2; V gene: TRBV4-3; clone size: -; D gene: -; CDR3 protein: CASSQDGGWGTGELFF; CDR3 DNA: TGCGCCAGCAGCCAAGACGGGGGATGGGGCACCGGGGAGCTGTTTTTT
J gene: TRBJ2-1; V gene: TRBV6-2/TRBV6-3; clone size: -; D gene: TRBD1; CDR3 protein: CASSHDRTGGYNEQFF; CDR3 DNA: TGTGCCAGCAGTCATGATCGGACAGGGGGTTACAATGAGCAGTTCTTC
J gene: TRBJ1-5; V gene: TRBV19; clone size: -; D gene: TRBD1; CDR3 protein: CASSETGSPDQPQHF; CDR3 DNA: TGTGCCAGTAGCGAGACAGGGAGTCCAGATCAGCCCCAGCATTTT
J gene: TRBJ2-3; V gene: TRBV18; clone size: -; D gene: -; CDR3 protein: CASSSRGGASTDTQYF; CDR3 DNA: TGTGCCAGCTCATCCCGAGGAGGGGCTAGCACAGATACGCAGTATTTT